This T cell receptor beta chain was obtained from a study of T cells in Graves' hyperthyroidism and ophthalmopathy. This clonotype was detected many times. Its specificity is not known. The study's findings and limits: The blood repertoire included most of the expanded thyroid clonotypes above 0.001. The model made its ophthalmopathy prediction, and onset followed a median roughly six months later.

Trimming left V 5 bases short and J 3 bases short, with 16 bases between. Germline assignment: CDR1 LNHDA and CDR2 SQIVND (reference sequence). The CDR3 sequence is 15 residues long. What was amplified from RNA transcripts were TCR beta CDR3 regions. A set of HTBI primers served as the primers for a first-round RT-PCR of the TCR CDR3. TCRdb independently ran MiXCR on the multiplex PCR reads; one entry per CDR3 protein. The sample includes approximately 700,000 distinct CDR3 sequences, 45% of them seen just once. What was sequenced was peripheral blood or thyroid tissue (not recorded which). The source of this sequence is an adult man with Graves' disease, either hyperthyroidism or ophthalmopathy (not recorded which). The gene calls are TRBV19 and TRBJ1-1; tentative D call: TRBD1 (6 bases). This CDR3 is CASSEGGGSDTEAFF. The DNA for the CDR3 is TGTGCCAGTAGTGAGGGAGGGGGATCTGACACTGAAGCTTTCTTT.